This entry is about one TCR beta chain. Its antigen target is currently unknown. Qualities for individual bases were not recorded, and no much larger clone is one base off. The source of the sample is a study of CD8+CD57+ T cells in acquired aplastic anemia (dated by TCRdb to the late 2010s). Regarding the complete study: A mean of 3.2 ug of DNA, ranging from roughly 0.19 to 27.4 ug, was extracted from sorted CD4+ and CD8+ cells. An average of approximately 10 million reads for CD4+ cells and under 12 million reads for CD8+ cells was obtained from healthy donor samples.

Profiling of TCR beta VDJ combinations and CDR3 sequences used genomic DNA as the template. TCR repertoire sequencing was run on an Illumina HiSeq 2000. The authors' analysis ran thus. TRBV/TRBJ rearrangement plots, CDR3 size and DJ length profiles, and Simpson's diversity index were used to assess repertoires. The most abundant DNA sequence in the deep sequencing data was taken as the immunodominant clone. CDR3 amino acid sequences were checked for sharing between subjects and were compared against published repertoires and the VDJdb database. TCRdb reran the public reads through fastp at Q25 and MiXCR, keeping productive beta chains. Each CDR3 protein appears once, grouped with its most common genes and DNA. These V and J calls originate from TCRdb's pipeline instead of the authors' own analysis. The sample contains about 140,000 distinct CDR3 sequences, roughly two fifths of them found a single time. The top ten clones comprise around 8.4% of the sample.

TCR repertoires of sorted CD4+ and CD8+ blood T cells from severe aplastic anemia patients and healthy subjects were deep-sequenced in the study. Ficoll-Paque density gradient centrifugation was used to isolate peripheral blood mononuclear cells. Before DNA extraction, CD4+ and CD8+ T cells were sorted with FACS or magnetic beads. As encoded in the germline V gene, CDR1 is SGHTA while CDR2 is FQGNSA. V and J are trimmed by 0 bases and 8 bases, and the gene matches miss 9 bases of the junction. The CDR3 holds 15 amino acids from the cysteine to the phenylalanine. The CDR3 DNA has 45 bases and is translated from base 1. General study outcomes and caveats: Between patients and healthy controls, no significant difference in CD8+ Simpson's diversity was found (P=0.060). Around 30 CD8+ CDR3 sequences were shared between patients and controls but appeared highly expressed in patients and within their immunodominant clones.

The sample comprised sorted CD4+, CD8+, or CD8+CD57+ T cells (not recorded which) from PBMCs. The origin of this receptor is a human donor in good health, serving as a control. The sequence joins TRBV7-2 to TRBJ2-7, and TRBD1 aligns with 8 junction nucleotides. The nucleotides are TGTGCCAGCAGCTTAGCGCCTACAGGGGGGAGACAGCAGTACTTC. Its protein reads: CASSLAPTGGRQQYF. Full variable domain (CDR3 extended with the reference TRBV7-2 and TRBJ2-7 proteins): GAGVSQSPSNKVTEKGKDVELRCDPISGHTALYWYRQSLGQGLEFLIYFQGNSAPDKSGLPSDRFSAERTGGSVSTLTIQRTQQEDSAVYLCASSLAPTGGRQQYFGPGTRLTVT.